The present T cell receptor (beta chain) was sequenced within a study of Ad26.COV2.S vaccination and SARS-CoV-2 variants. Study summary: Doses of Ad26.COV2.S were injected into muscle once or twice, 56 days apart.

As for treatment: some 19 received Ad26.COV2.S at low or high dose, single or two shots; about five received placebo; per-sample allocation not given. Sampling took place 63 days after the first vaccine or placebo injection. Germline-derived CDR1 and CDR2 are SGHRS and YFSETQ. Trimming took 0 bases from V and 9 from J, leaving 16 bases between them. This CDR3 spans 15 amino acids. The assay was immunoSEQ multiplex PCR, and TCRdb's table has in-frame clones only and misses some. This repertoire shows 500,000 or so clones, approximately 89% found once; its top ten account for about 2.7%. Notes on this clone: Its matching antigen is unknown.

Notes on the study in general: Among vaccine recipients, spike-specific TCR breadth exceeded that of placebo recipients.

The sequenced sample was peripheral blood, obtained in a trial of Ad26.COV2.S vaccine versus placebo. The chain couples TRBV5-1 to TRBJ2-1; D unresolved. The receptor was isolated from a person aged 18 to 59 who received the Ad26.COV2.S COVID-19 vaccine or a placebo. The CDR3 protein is CASSLGAQVLGEQFF. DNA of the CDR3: TGCGCCAGCAGCTTGGGAGCCCAGGTTTTGGGTGAGCAGTTCTTC. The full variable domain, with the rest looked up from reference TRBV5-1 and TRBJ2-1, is KAGVTQTPRYLIKTRGQQVTLSCSPISGHRSVSWYQQTPGQGLQFLFEYFSETQRNKGNFPGRFSGRQFSNSRSEMNVSTLELGDSALYLCASSLGAQVLGEQFFGPGTRLTVL.